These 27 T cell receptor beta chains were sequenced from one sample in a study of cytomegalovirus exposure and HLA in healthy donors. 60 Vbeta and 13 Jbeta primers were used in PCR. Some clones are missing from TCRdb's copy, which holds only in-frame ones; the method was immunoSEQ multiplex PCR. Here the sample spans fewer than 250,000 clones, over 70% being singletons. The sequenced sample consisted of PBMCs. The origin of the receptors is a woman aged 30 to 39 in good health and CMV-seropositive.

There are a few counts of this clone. CDR3 sequence: CASSFTSGRAPDTQYF. The CDR3 DNA is TGTGCCAGCAGTTTCACAAGCGGGAGGGCCCCAGATACGCAGTATTTT. J is TRBJ2-3 and V is TRBV28, with 10 bases matching TRBD2. Trimming removed 3 bases from V and 4 bases from J; junction bases left unmatched: 7. The germline CDR1 and CDR2 sequences are MDHEN and SYDVKM. The CDR3 length is 16 residues.

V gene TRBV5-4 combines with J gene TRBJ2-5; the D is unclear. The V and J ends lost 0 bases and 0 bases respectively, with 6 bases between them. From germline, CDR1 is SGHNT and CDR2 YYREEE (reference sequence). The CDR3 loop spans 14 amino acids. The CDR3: CASSLAAYQETQYF. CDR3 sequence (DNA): TGTGCCAGCAGCTTGGCAGCGTACCAAGAGACCCAGTACTTC.

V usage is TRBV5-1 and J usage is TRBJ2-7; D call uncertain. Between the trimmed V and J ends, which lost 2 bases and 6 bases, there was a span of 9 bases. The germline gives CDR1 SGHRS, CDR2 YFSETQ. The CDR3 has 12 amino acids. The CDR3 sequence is CASSFTAGEQYF. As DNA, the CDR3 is TGCGCCAGCAGCTTCACAGCCGGCGAGCAGTACTTC.

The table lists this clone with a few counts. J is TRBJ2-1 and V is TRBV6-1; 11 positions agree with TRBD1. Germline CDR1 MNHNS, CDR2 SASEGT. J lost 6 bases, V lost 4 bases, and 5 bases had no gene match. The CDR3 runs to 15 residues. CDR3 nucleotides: TGTGCCAGCAGTGCGGGACAGGGGGAAACCAATGAGCAGTTCTTC. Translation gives CASSAGQGETNEQFF.

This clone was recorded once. The CDR3 is CASSLQGGFQETQYF. The CDR3 DNA is TGCGCCAGCAGCCTACAGGGGGGCTTCCAAGAGACCCAGTACTTC. The rearrangement links TRBV4-1 to TRBJ2-5; 8 positions match TRBD1. V gave up 4 bases and J gave up 1 base; unmatched junction bases: 5. Germline V gene data show CDR1 as MGHRA and CDR2 as YSYEKL. The CDR3 is 15 amino acids.

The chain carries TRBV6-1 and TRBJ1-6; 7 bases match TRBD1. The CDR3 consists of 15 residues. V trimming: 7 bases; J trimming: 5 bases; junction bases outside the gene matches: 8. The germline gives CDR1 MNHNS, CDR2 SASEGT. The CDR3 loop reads CASIPPGTDNSPLHF. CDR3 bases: TGTGCCAGCATCCCCCCCGGGACAGATAATTCACCCCTCCACTTT.

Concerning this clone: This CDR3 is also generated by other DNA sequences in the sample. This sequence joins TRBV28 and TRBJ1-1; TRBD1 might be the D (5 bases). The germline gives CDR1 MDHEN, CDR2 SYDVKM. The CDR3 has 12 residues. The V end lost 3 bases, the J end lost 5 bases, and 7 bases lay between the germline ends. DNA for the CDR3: TGTGCCAGCAGTTTTAGGGGAACTGAAGCTTTCTTT. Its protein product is CASSFRGTEAFF.

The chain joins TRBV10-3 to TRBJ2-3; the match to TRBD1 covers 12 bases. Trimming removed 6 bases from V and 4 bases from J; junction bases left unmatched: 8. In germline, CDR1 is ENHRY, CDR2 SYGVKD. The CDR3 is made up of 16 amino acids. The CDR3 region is CAISDPGQGASDTQYF. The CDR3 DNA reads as TGTGCCATCAGCGATCCGGGACAGGGGGCTTCAGATACGCAGTATTTT.

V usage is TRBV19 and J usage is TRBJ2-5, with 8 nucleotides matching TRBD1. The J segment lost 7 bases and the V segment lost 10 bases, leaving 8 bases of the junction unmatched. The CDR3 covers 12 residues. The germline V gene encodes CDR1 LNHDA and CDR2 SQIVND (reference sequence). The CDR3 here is CAIGTGTGTQYF. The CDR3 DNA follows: TGTGCCATCGGGACAGGCACAGGGACCCAGTACTTC.

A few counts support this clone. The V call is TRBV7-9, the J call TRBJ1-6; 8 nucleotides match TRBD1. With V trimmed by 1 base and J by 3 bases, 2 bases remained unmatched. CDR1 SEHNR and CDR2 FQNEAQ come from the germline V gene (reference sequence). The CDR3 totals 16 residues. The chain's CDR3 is CASSLGTGSYNSPLHF. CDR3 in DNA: TGTGCCAGCAGCTTAGGGACAGGGAGCTATAATTCACCCCTCCACTTT.

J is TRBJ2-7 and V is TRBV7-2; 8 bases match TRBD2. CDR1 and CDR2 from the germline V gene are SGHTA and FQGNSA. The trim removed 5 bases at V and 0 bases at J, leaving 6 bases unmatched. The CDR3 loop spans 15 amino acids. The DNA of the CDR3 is TGTGCCAGCAGCCCTGAGCGGGGGCACTCCTACGAGCAGTACTTC. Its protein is CASSPERGHSYEQYF.

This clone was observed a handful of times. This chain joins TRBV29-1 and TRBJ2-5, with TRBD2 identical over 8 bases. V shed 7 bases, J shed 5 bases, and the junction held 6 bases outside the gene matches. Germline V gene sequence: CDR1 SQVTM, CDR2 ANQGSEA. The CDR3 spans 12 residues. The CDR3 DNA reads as TGCAGCGGTAGCGGGATTGGGGAGACCCAGTACTTC. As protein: CSGSGIGETQYF. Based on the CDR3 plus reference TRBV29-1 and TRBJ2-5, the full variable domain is SAVISQKPSRDICQRGTSLTIQCQVDSQVTMMFWYRQQPGQSLTLIATANQGSEATYESGFVIDKFPISRPNLTFSTLTVSNMSPEDSSIYLCSGSGIGETQYFGPGTRLLVL.

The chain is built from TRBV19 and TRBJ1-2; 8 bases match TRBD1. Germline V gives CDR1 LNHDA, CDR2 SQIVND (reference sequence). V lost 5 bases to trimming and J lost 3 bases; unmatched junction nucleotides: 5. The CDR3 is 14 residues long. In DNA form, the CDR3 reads TGTGCCAGTAGTCGACAGGGGTTAGACTATGGCTACACCTTC. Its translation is CASSRQGLDYGYTF.

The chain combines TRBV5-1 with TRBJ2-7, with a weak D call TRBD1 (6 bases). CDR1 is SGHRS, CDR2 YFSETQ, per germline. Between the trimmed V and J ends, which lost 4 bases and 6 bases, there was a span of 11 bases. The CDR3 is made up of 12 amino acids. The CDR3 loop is CASSLDRSEQYF. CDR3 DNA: TGCGCCAGCAGCCTGGACAGATCCGAGCAGTACTTC. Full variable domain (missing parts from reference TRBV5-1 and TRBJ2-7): KAGVTQTPRYLIKTRGQQVTLSCSPISGHRSVSWYQQTPGQGLQFLFEYFSETQRNKGNFPGRFSGRQFSNSRSEMNVSTLELGDSALYLCASSLDRSEQYFGPGTRLTVT.

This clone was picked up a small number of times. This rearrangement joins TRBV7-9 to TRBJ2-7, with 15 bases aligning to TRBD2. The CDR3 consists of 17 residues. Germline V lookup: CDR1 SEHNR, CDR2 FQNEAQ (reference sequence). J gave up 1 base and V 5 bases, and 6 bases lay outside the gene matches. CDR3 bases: TGTGCCAGCAGCCATGGGACTAGCGGGAGGACGTCCTACGAGCAGTACTTC. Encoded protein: CASSHGTSGRTSYEQYF. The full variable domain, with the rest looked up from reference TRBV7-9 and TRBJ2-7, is DTGVSQNPRHKITKRGQNVTFRCDPISEHNRLYWYRQTLGQGPEFLTYFQNEAQLEKSRLLSDRFSAERPKGSFSTLEIQRTEQGDSAMYLCASSHGTSGRTSYEQYFGPGTRLTVT.

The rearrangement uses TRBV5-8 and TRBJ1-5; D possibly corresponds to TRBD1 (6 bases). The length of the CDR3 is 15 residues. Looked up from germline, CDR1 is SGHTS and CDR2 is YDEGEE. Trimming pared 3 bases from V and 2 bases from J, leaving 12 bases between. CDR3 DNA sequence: TGTGCCAGCAGCTCGTGGTCAGGGGGCAATCAGCCCCAGCATTTT. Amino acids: CASSSWSGGNQPQHF. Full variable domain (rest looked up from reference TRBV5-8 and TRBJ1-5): EAGVTQSPTHLIKTRGQQATLRCSPISGHTSVYWYQQALGLGLQFLLWYDEGEERNRGNFPPRFSGRQFPNYSSELNVNALELEDSALYLCASSSWSGGNQPQHFGDGTRLSIL.

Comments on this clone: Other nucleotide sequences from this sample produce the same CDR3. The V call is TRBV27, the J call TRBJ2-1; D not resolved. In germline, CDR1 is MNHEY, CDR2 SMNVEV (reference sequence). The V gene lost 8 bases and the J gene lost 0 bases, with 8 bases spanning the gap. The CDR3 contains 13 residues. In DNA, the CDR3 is TGTGCCAGCGCCAGGAACTCCTACAATGAGCAGTTCTTC. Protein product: CASARNSYNEQFF.

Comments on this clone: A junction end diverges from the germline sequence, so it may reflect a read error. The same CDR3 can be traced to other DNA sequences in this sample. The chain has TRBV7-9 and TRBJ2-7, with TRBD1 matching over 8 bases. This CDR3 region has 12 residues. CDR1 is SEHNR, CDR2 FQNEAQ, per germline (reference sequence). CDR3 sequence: CASSLDREQQYF. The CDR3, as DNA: TGCGCCAGCAGTTTGGACAGGGAACAGCAGTACTTC.

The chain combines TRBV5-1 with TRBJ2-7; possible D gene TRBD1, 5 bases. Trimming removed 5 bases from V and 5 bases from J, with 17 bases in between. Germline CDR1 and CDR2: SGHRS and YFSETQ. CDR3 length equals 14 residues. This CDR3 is CASRPGLGKNEQYF. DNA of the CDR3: TGCGCCAGCAGGCCAGGGTTGGGTAAGAACGAGCAGTACTTC.

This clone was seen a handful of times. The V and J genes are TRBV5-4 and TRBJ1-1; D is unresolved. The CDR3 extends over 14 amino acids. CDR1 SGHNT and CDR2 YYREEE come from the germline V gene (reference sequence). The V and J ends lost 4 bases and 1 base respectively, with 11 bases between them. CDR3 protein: CASSEQNRNTEAFF. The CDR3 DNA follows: TGTGCCAGCAGCGAACAGAATCGGAACACTGAAGCTTTCTTT.

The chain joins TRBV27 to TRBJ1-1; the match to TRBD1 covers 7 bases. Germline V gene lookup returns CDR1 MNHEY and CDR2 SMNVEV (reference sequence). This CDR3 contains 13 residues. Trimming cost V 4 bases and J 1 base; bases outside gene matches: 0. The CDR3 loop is CASSWDRNTEAFF. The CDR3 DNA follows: TGTGCCAGCAGTTGGGACAGGAACACTGAAGCTTTCTTT.

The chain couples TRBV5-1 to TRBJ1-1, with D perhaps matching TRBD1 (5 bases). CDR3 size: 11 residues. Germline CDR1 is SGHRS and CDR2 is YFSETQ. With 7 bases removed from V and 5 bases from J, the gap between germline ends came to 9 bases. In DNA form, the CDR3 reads TGCGCCAGCTCGGGGGGGACTGAAGCTTTCTTT. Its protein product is CASSGGTEAFF. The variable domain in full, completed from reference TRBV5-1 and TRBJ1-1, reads KAGVTQTPRYLIKTRGQQVTLSCSPISGHRSVSWYQQTPGQGLQFLFEYFSETQRNKGNFPGRFSGRQFSNSRSEMNVSTLELGDSALYLCASSGGTEAFFGQGTRLTVV.

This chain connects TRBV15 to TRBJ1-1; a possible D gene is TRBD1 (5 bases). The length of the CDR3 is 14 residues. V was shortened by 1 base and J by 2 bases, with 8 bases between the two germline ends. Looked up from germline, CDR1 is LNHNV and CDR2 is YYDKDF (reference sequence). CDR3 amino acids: CATSRGGGNTEAFF. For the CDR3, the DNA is TGTGCCACCAGCAGAGGGGGCGGAAACACTGAAGCTTTCTTT.

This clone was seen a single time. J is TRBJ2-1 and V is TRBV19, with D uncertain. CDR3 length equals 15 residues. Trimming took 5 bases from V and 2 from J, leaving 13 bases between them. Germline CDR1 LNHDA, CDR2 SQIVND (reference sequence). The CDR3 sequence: CASSADTTPYNEQFF. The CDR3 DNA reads TGTGCCAGTAGTGCCGACACCACCCCCTACAATGAGCAGTTCTTC. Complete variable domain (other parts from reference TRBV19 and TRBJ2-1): DGGITQSPKYLFRKEGQNVTLSCEQNLNHDAMYWYRQDPGQGLRLIYYSQIVNDFQKGDIAEGYSVSREKKESFPLTVTSAQKNPTAFYLCASSADTTPYNEQFFGPGTRLTVL.

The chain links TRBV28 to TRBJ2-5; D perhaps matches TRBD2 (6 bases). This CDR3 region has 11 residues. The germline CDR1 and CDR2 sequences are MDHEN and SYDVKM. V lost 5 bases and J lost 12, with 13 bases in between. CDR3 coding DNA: TGTGCCAGCAGTGGGACCGGGACTGAGTACTTC. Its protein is CASSGTGTEYF.

CDR3 in DNA: TGCGCCAGCAGCCAAGTGCAAACAGGAGCGACGAAAGCTTTCTTT. Its translation is CASSQVQTGATKAFF. The chain couples TRBV4-1 to TRBJ1-1; possible D gene TRBD1, 5 bases. The CDR3 loop spans 15 amino acids. Trimming stripped 1 base from V and 9 bases from J, with 18 bases between. Germline V CDR1 and CDR2: MGHRA, YSYEKL.

CDR3 nucleotide sequence: TGTGCCAGCAGGTGGGGGAGGGTAACCTACGAGCAGTACTTC. Encoded protein: CASRWGRVTYEQYF. The chain combines TRBV6-7 with TRBJ2-7, with 7 bases fitting TRBD2. TRBV6-7 is designated an ORF whose function remains uncertain. The ends lost 6 bases at V and 2 bases at J; junction bases unmatched: 7. There are 14 residues in the CDR3.